A single sample is the source of the 26 T cell receptor beta chains below, sequenced in a study of blood T cell repertoires in COVID-19. Libraries were prepared by immunoSEQ multiplex PCR; TCRdb keeps only in-frame clonotypes and omits some of them. The sample comprises about 88,000 clones, roughly 88% of which are singletons, and over 6.5% rests with the top ten. The sequenced sample consisted of peripheral blood. The receptors come from a man aged 18 to 29 with COVID-19, enrolled during active disease.

The chain employs TRBV7-9 and TRBJ2-7; perhaps TRBD2 as D (5 bases). Trimming removed 1 base from V and 6 bases from J, with 16 bases in between. Germline assignment: CDR1 SEHNR and CDR2 FQNEAQ (reference sequence). This CDR3 region has 15 residues. The CDR3 region is CASSLDTWTAGEQYF. The CDR3 nucleotides are TGTGCCAGCAGCTTAGACACTTGGACGGCGGGCGAGCAGTACTTC.

V is TRBV10-3 and J is TRBJ2-1; tentative D call: TRBD1 (6 bases). Deletions cut 2 bases from V and 10 bases from J, with 15 bases between. This CDR3 comprises 14 residues. In germline, CDR1 is ENHRY, CDR2 SYGVKD. CDR3 nucleotides: TGTGCCATCAGTGAGCGTCGGGACACACGCGAGCAGTTCTTC. Translation gives CAISERRDTREQFF.

Only one count was recorded for this clone. CDR3 in amino acids: CASSLRTAHEQYF. As DNA, the CDR3 is TGTGCCAGCAGCCTAAGGACTGCCCACGAGCAGTACTTC. V usage is TRBV7-2 and J usage is TRBJ2-7, with D perhaps TRBD2 (5 bases). CDR3 length: 13 residues. Deletions cut 5 bases from V and 5 bases from J, with 13 bases between. Germline loops: CDR1 SGHTA, CDR2 FQGNSA.

V usage is TRBV28 and J usage is TRBJ1-6; TRBD1 matches 8 bases. Germline lookup yields CDR1 MDHEN and CDR2 SYDVKM. V gave up 6 bases and J gave up 4 bases; unmatched junction bases: 8. The CDR3 length is 16 residues. DNA for the CDR3: TGTGCCAGCAGCCCACCGGACAGGGCGTATAATTCACCCCTCCACTTT. Its translation: CASSPPDRAYNSPLHF.

This chain joins TRBV6-2 or TRBV6-3 and TRBJ1-3, with unresolved D. The CDR3 runs to 17 residues. Germline assignment: CDR1 MNHEY and CDR2 SVGEGT. V gave up 2 bases and J gave up 0 bases, with 14 bases separating them. The chain's CDR3 is CASSYRLVSASGNTIYF. In DNA, the CDR3 is TGTGCCAGCAGTTACCGGTTGGTCAGCGCCTCTGGAAACACCATATATTTT.

J is TRBJ1-5 and V is TRBV2; D not resolved. Germline CDR1 reads SNHLY; CDR2 reads FYNNEI. Trimming removed 4 bases at V and 0 bases at J, with 13 bases between. The CDR3 runs to 16 residues. The CDR3 region is CASSVSWRPSNQPQHF. The CDR3 bases are TGTGCCAGCAGTGTTTCTTGGCGGCCTAGCAATCAGCCCCAGCATTTT.

The CDR3 region is CASSGQGVSGANVLTF. CDR3 nucleotide sequence: TGTGCCAGCAGTGGACAGGGAGTCTCTGGGGCCAACGTCCTGACTTTC. The chain employs TRBV2 and TRBJ2-6; TRBD1 matches 7 bases. The CDR3 is 16 residues long. The ends lost 4 bases at V and 0 bases at J; junction bases unmatched: 3. Germline lookup yields CDR1 SNHLY and CDR2 FYNNEI.

The chain has TRBV7-9 and TRBJ1-2; 8 bases map to TRBD1. The CDR3 totals 14 residues. The J segment lost 4 bases and the V segment lost 3 bases, leaving 4 bases of the junction unmatched. CDR1 is SEHNR, CDR2 FQNEAQ, per germline (reference sequence). The CDR3 nucleotides read TGTGCCAGCAGCTTTCAGGGGGCGGCCTATGGCTACACCTTC. This gives the protein CASSFQGAAYGYTF.

This clone was seen just once. V usage is TRBV7-9 and J usage is TRBJ1-5, with 7 bases identical to TRBD1. V lost 5 bases, J lost 2 bases, and 0 bases stayed unmatched. The germline V gene has CDR1 SEHNR and CDR2 FQNEAQ (reference sequence). The CDR3 covers 13 residues. CDR3 protein: CASSQGGNQPQHF. For the CDR3, the DNA is TGTGCCAGCAGCCAGGGGGGCAATCAGCCCCAGCATTTT.

V is TRBV7-6 and J is TRBJ2-1; 7 bases are shared with TRBD2. This CDR3 comprises 14 residues. CDR1 and CDR2 (germline): SGHVS, FNYEAQ. Trimming removed 4 bases from V and 3 bases from J; junction bases left unmatched: 3. CDR3 sequence reads: CASSWEGSYNEQFF. The CDR3 nucleotides are TGTGCCAGCAGCTGGGAGGGCAGCTACAATGAGCAGTTCTTC.

V and J are TRBV19 and TRBJ1-4; TRBD1 is a possible D gene (5 bases). This CDR3 has 13 residues. The V gene lost 6 bases and the J gene lost 5 bases, with 10 bases spanning the gap. The germline V gene has CDR1 LNHDA and CDR2 SQIVND (reference sequence). DNA for the CDR3: TGTGCCAGTAGAACCGGGGGGAATGAAAAACTGTTTTTT. It encodes CASRTGGNEKLFF.

The rearrangement joins TRBV6-5 to TRBJ2-5; the D gene is possibly TRBD2 (5 bases). Germline V CDR1 and CDR2: MNHEY, SVGAGI. Deletions cut 6 bases from V and 2 bases from J, with 16 bases between. The CDR3 spans 15 residues. The DNA of the CDR3 is TGTGCCAGCAGCCCCCTAGCCCCCCCACAAGAGACCCAGTACTTC. This codes for CASSPLAPPQETQYF.

The CDR3 sequence is CASSLLPRGTDTQYF. CDR3 bases: TGCGCCAGCAGCTTGTTACCCAGGGGTACAGATACGCAGTATTTT. The rearrangement links TRBV5-1 to TRBJ2-3; TRBD1 might be the D (6 bases). The germline V and J ends were trimmed by 1 base and 3 bases, with 12 bases remaining between them. The CDR3 is 15 amino acids. The germline V gene has CDR1 SGHRS and CDR2 YFSETQ.

This clone was recorded a few times. The chain has TRBV19 and TRBJ1-5, with D perhaps TRBD1 (5 bases). This CDR3 has 14 amino acids. Per germline, CDR1 LNHDA and CDR2 SQIVND (reference sequence). Deletions cut 9 bases from V and 1 base from J, with 13 bases between. The CDR3 DNA is TGTGCCAGCAAACCCCGACAGAGCAATCAGCCCCAGCATTTT. It is translated as CASKPRQSNQPQHF.

V gene TRBV27 combines with J gene TRBJ2-5, with TRBD2 matching 10 bases. CDR3 length: 14 amino acids. The J segment lost 5 bases and the V segment lost 4 bases, leaving 4 bases of the junction unmatched. CDR1 and CDR2 (germline): MNHEY, SMNVEV (reference sequence). CDR3 loop: CASSYLAGVETQYF. Here the CDR3 DNA reads TGTGCCAGCAGTTACCTAGCGGGAGTGGAGACCCAGTACTTC.

This clone was counted only a few times. V is TRBV6-6 and J is TRBJ2-5; 7 bases fit TRBD1. The germline V gene has CDR1 MNHNY and CDR2 SVGAGI (reference sequence). With 5 bases clipped from V and 5 bases from J, the junction kept 17 bases outside the gene matches. The CDR3 length is 17 residues. For the CDR3, the DNA is TGTGCCAGCAGTCCAGGGTGGGAAAGGGGGCATACGGAGACCCAGTACTTC. Amino acids: CASSPGWERGHTETQYF.

The gene calls are TRBV2 and TRBJ1-6; possible D gene TRBD1, 5 bases. Trimming took off 4 bases at V and 6 bases at J, with 13 bases between the two ends. The germline gives CDR1 SNHLY, CDR2 FYNNEI. The CDR3 covers 15 residues. The CDR3 nucleotides read TGTGCCAGCAGTGTCGGGGGGGTAGGTAATTCACCCCTCCACTTT. Protein sequence: CASSVGGVGNSPLHF.

This chain uses TRBV7-6 with TRBJ2-5; TRBD1 matches at 10 bases. The CDR3 extends over 16 amino acids. V lost 3 bases to trimming and J lost 1 base; unmatched junction nucleotides: 5. CDR1 is SGHVS, CDR2 FNYEAQ, per germline. The CDR3 here is CASSFPRQGAQETQYF. The CDR3 DNA follows: TGTGCCAGCAGCTTCCCCCGACAGGGGGCCCAAGAGACCCAGTACTTC.

This chain connects TRBV6-5 to TRBJ2-1; 11 bases agree with TRBD1. With V trimmed by 6 bases and J by 5 bases, 3 bases remained unmatched. In germline, CDR1 is MNHEY, CDR2 SVGAGI. The CDR3 is 14 residues long. In DNA, the CDR3 is TGTGCCAGCAGGGACAGGGGGCGTAACAATGAGCAGTTCTTC. Residues: CASRDRGRNNEQFF.

V usage is TRBV7-9 and J usage is TRBJ1-5; no reliable D call. The CDR3 has 13 residues. V lost 5 bases to trimming and J lost 2 bases, with 7 bases between them. The germline CDR1 and CDR2 sequences are SEHNR and FQNEAQ (reference sequence). CDR3 nucleotides: TGTGCCAGCAGCCCGGCGGGCAATCAGCCCCAGCATTTT. Amino acids: CASSPAGNQPQHF.

The sample holds one count of this clone. The V and J genes are TRBV9 and TRBJ2-1; TRBD1 agrees at 12 bases. Germline CDR1 SGDLS, CDR2 YYNGEE. This CDR3 is built from 20 residues. The trim removed 4 bases at V and 7 bases at J, leaving 21 bases unmatched. The DNA of the CDR3 is TGTGCCAGCAGCTCCAGGTTGGGACAGGGGGCGCGAGGACTAGTGAATGAGCAGTTCTTC. Encoded protein: CASSSRLGQGARGLVNEQFF. Supplemented by reference TRBV9 and TRBJ2-1, the full variable domain reads DSGVTQTPKHLITATGQRVTLRCSPRSGDLSVYWYQQSLDQGLQFLIQYYNGEERAKGNILERFSAQQFPDLHSELNLSSLELGDSALYFCASSSRLGQGARGLVNEQFFGPGTRLTVL.

The chain combines TRBV6-4 with TRBJ2-7; D is uncertain. Germline-derived CDR1 and CDR2 are MRHNA and SNTAGT. This CDR3 has 16 amino acids. Trimming shortened V by 4 bases and J by 0 bases, and 16 bases separated the two germline ends. The CDR3 protein is CASSVFRSDFSYEQYF. The CDR3, as DNA: TGTGCCAGCAGTGTGTTTCGAAGCGACTTCTCCTACGAGCAGTACTTC.

V usage is TRBV3-1 (or the pseudogene TRBV3-2) and J usage is TRBJ2-7, with D maybe TRBD2 (5 bases). Trimming took 4 bases from V and 4 from J, leaving 11 bases between them. The CDR3 has 13 residues. Germline V lookup: CDR1 LGHDT, CDR2 YNNKEL (reference sequence). CDR3 nucleotide sequence: TGTGCCAGCAGCCGCCGGGGTATTTACGAGCAGTACTTC. This gives the protein CASSRRGIYEQYF.

The genes are TRBV2 and TRBJ2-2, with 9 bases that match TRBD1. In germline, CDR1 is SNHLY, CDR2 FYNNEI. The V gene end was trimmed by 6 bases and the J gene end by 9 bases; junction bases not matched to a gene: 5. The CDR3 has 13 residues. CDR3 coding DNA: TGTGCCAGCAGGATACAGGGGGCGCGGGAGCTGTTTTTT. Protein product: CASRIQGARELFF. Based on the CDR3 plus reference TRBV2 and TRBJ2-2, the full variable domain is EPEVTQTPSHQVTQMGQEVILRCVPISNHLYFYWYRQILGQKVEFLVSFYNNEISEKSEIFDDQFSVERPDGSNFTLKIRSTKLEDSAMYFCASRIQGARELFFGEGSRLTVL.

The V call is TRBV28, the J call TRBJ1-4; 10 bases match TRBD1. After removal of 5 bases from V and 4 bases from J, the junction contained 4 bases not matched to a gene. The CDR3 contains 15 residues. Germline assignment: CDR1 MDHEN and CDR2 SYDVKM. CDR3 protein: CASSRQGAGNEKLFF. The CDR3, as DNA: TGTGCCAGCAGTAGACAGGGGGCCGGTAATGAAAAACTGTTTTTT.

This rearrangement joins TRBV27 to TRBJ2-5, with D perhaps matching TRBD2 (5 bases). This CDR3 has 13 amino acids. V gave up 4 bases and J gave up 4 bases, with 10 bases separating them. Germline loops: CDR1 MNHEY, CDR2 SMNVEV (reference sequence). In DNA, the CDR3 is TGTGCCAGCAGTTCCCTACTAGGAGAGACCCAGTACTTC. It translates to CASSSLLGETQYF.